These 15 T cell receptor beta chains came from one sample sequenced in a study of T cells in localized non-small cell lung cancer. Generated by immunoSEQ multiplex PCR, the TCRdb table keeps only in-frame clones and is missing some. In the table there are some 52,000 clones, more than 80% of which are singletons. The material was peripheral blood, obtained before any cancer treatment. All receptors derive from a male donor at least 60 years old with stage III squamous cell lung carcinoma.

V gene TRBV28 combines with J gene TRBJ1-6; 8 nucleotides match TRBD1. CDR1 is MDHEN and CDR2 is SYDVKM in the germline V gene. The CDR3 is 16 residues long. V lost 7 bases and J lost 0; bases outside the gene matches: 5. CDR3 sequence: CASIFTGGSYNSPLHF. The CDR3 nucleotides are TGTGCCAGCATATTTACAGGGGGCTCCTATAATTCACCCCTCCACTTT.

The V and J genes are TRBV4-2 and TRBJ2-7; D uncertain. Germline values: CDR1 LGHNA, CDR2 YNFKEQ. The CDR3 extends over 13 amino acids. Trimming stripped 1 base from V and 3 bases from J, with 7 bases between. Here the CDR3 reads CASSQARDYEQYF. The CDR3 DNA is TGTGCCAGCAGCCAAGCTAGGGACTACGAGCAGTACTTC.

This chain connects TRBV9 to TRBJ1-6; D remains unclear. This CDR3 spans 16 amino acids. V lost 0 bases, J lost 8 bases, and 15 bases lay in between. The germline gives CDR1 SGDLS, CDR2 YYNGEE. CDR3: CASSVDALPNYSPLHF. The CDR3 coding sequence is TGTGCCAGCAGCGTAGATGCCCTACCCAACTATTCACCCCTCCACTTT.

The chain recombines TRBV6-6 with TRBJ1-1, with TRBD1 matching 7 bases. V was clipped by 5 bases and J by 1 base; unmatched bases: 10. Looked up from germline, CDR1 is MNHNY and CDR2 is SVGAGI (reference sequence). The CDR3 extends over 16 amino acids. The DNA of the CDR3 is TGTGCCAGCAGTGGACCCTCCGGGACAGCGAACACTGAAGCTTTCTTT. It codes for CASSGPSGTANTEAFF.

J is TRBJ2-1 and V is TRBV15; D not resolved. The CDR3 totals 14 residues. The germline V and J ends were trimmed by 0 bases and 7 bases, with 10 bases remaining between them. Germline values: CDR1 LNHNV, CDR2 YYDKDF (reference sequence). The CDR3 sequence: CATSRDGGSNEQFF. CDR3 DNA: TGTGCCACCAGCAGAGATGGTGGTTCTAATGAGCAGTTCTTC. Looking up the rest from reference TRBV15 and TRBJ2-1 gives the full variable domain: DAMVIQNPRYQVTQFGKPVTLSCSQTLNHNVMYWYQQKSSQAPKLLFHYYDKDFNNEADTPDNFQSRRPNTSFCFLDIRSPGLGDTAMYLCATSRDGGSNEQFFGPGTRLTVL.

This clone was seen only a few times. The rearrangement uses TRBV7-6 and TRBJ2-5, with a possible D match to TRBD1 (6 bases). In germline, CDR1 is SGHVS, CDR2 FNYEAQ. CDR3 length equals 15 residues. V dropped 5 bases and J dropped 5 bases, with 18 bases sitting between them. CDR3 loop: CASSAVQGLGETQYF. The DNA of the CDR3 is TGTGCCAGCAGCGCCGTACAGGGTTTAGGGGAGACCCAGTACTTC.

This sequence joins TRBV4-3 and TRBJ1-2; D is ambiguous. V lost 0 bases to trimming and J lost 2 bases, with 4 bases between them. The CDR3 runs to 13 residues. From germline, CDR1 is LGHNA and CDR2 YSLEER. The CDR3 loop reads CASSQDGNYGYTF. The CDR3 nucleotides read TGCGCCAGCAGCCAAGACGGGAACTATGGCTACACCTTC.

As DNA, the CDR3 is TGTGCCAGCAGCCAAGGTGGGGACGGGTACCAAGAGACCCAGTACTTC. This encodes CASSQGGDGYQETQYF. V gene TRBV4-2 combines with J gene TRBJ2-5, with D perhaps assigned TRBD1 or TRBD2 (5 bases each). Between the trimmed V and J ends, which lost 1 base and 0 bases, there was a span of 12 bases. Germline V gene sequence: CDR1 LGHNA, CDR2 YNFKEQ. The CDR3 length is 16 residues.

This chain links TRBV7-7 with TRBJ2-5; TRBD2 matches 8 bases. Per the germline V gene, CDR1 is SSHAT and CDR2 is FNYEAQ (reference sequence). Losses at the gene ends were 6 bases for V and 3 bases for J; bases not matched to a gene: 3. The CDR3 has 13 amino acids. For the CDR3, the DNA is TGTGCCAGCAGGTCGGGAGGGGAAGAGACCCAGTACTTC. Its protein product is CASRSGGEETQYF.

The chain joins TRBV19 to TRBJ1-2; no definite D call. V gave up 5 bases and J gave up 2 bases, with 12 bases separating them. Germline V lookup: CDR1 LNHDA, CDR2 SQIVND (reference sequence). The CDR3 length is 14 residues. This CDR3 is CASSYTGSNYGYTF. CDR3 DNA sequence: TGTGCCAGTAGTTATACGGGCTCCAACTATGGCTACACCTTC.

CDR3 sequence: CASSLEGDTGELFF. CDR3 bases: TGTGCCAGCAGCCTGGAAGGGGACACCGGGGAGCTGTTTTTT. V is TRBV4-2 and J is TRBJ2-2; the D gene is possibly TRBD1 (5 bases). Germline loops: CDR1 LGHNA, CDR2 YNFKEQ. This CDR3 has 14 amino acids. V was cut by 4 bases and J by 3 bases, with 9 bases left in between.

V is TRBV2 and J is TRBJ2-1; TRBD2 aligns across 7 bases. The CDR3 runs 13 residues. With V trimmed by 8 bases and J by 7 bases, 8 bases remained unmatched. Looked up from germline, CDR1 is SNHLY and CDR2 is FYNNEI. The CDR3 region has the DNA TGTGCCAGCGGGGCAGCGGGGAATAATGAGCAGTTCTTC. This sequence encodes CASGAAGNNEQFF.

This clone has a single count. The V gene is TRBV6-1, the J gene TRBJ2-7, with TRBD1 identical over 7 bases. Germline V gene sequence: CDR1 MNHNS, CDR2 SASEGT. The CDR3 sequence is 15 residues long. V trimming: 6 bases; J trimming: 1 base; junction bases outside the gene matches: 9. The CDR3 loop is CASRGTASASYEQYF. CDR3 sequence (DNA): TGTGCCAGCAGGGGGACAGCTTCCGCATCCTACGAGCAGTACTTC.

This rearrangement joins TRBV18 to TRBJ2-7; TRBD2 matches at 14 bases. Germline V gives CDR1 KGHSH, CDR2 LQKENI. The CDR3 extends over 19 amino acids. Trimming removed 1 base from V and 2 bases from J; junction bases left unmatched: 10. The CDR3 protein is CASSPLDSGTSGGAYEQYF. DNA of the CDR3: TGTGCCAGCTCACCACTGGACTCCGGGACTAGCGGGGGTGCCTACGAGCAGTACTTC.

CDR3 coding DNA: TGCGCCAGCAGCCCACGCCCCCCCAGCGGGGGGTACCAAGAGACCCAGTACTTC. It specifies CASSPRPPSGGYQETQYF. V and J are TRBV5-1 and TRBJ2-5; 9 positions match TRBD2. This CDR3 is 18 amino acids long. V dropped 4 bases and J dropped 0; count of bases not matched to a gene: 13. Germline values: CDR1 SGHRS, CDR2 YFSETQ.